One sample yielded the 28 T cell receptor beta chains listed below, sequenced in a study of blood T cell repertoires in COVID-19. Some clones are missing from TCRdb's copy, which holds only in-frame ones; the method was immunoSEQ multiplex PCR. Here the sample spans some 19,000 clones, 85% being singletons. Sequences were obtained from peripheral blood. The origin of the receptors is a man older than 75 with acute or convalescent COVID-19.

The chain links TRBV11-2 to TRBJ1-6; tentatively, D is TRBD1 (6 bases). Germline loops: CDR1 SGHAT, CDR2 FQNNGV. V shed 0 bases and J shed 3 bases, with 15 bases lying between them. The CDR3 totals 18 residues. The chain's CDR3 is CASSLDSSVGGYNSPLHF. The CDR3 nucleotides read TGTGCCAGCAGCTTAGACTCCTCTGTAGGGGGCTATAATTCACCCCTCCACTTT.

The genes are TRBV28 and TRBJ1-5, with TRBD1 matching 7 bases. CDR1 is MDHEN, CDR2 SYDVKM, per germline. V shed 4 bases, J shed 2 bases, and the junction held 8 bases outside the gene matches. The CDR3 has 16 residues. The CDR3 protein is CASSSSPGTGNQPQHF. The CDR3 DNA sequence: TGTGCCAGCAGTTCCTCCCCCGGGACAGGCAATCAGCCCCAGCATTTT.

This chain connects TRBV19 to TRBJ2-1; 7 bases align to TRBD2. The CDR3 consists of 15 residues. Unmatched junction bases numbered 9, after V lost 1 base and J lost 9 bases. CDR1 is LNHDA, CDR2 SQIVND, per germline (reference sequence). This CDR3 reads CASSIGGGGSFEQFF. CDR3 in DNA: TGTGCCAGTAGTATAGGCGGGGGAGGGTCGTTTGAGCAGTTCTTC.

In this sample, this clone turned up once. J is TRBJ2-4 and V is TRBV7-2, with 10 bases fitting TRBD1. Germline values: CDR1 SGHTA, CDR2 FQGNSA. The CDR3 contains 19 residues. J gave up 0 bases and V 3 bases, and 11 bases lay outside the gene matches. This CDR3 is CASSFAGTGAPLAKNIQYF. The CDR3 nucleotides read TGTGCCAGCAGCTTTGCCGGGACAGGGGCTCCCCTAGCCAAAAACATTCAGTACTTC.

This clone was seen only once. The chain recombines TRBV24-1 with TRBJ1-4; perhaps TRBD1 as D (6 bases). V lost 3 bases, J lost 0 bases, and 7 bases lay in between. The germline gives CDR1 KGHDR, CDR2 SFDVKD. The CDR3 runs 15 residues. The chain's CDR3 is CATSDTGSTNEKLFF. DNA of the CDR3: TGTGCCACCAGTGATACAGGGTCAACTAATGAAAAACTGTTTTTT.

The V gene is TRBV27, the J gene TRBJ2-1; 7 bases line up with TRBD2. The length of the CDR3 is 15 residues. Per germline, CDR1 MNHEY and CDR2 SMNVEV (reference sequence). The V segment lost 3 bases and the J segment 7 bases; nucleotides outside the gene matches: 9. The CDR3 is CASSLMGGGRNEQFF. The CDR3 nucleotides are TGTGCCAGCAGTTTGATGGGGGGGGGTAGAAATGAGCAGTTCTTC.

This chain connects TRBV27 to TRBJ2-7, with a tentative D call TRBD1 (5 bases). Between the trimmed V and J ends, which lost 6 bases and 2 bases, there was a span of 11 bases. This CDR3 spans 13 amino acids. Germline V gene lookup returns CDR1 MNHEY and CDR2 SMNVEV (reference sequence). In nucleotides, the CDR3 is TGTGCCAGCAGGTCCAGGGTGACCTACGAGCAGTACTTC. Its protein is CASRSRVTYEQYF.

V and J are TRBV19 and TRBJ2-6; the D gene is possibly TRBD1 (5 bases). The V gene's germline CDR1 is LNHDA and CDR2 SQIVND (reference sequence). The CDR3 totals 15 residues. Trimming removed 9 bases at V and 0 bases at J, with 12 bases between. The CDR3 region has the DNA TGTGCCAGCAGGGTTATACTCTCTGGGGCCAACGTCCTGACTTTC. This translates into CASRVILSGANVLTF.

V is TRBV18 and J is TRBJ1-6; D possibly corresponds to TRBD1 (6 bases). The CDR3 runs to 17 residues. In germline, CDR1 is KGHSH, CDR2 LQKENI. Trimming cost V 3 bases and J 3 bases, with 15 bases left between them. CDR3 in amino acids: CASSPETGSVYNSPLHF. CDR3 DNA: TGTGCCAGCTCACCCGAGACAGGATCCGTCTATAATTCACCCCTCCACTTT. The full variable domain, its missing parts supplied by reference TRBV18 and TRBJ1-6, is NAGVMQNPRHLVRRRGQEARLRCSPMKGHSHVYWYRQLPEEGLKFMVYLQKENIIDESGMPKERFSAEFPKEGPSILRIQQVVRGDSAAYFCASSPETGSVYNSPLHFGNGTRLTVT.

The chain employs TRBV6-4 and TRBJ1-5; 8 bases map to TRBD1. The CDR3 is 15 amino acids. CDR1 MRHNA and CDR2 SNTAGT come from the germline V gene. The V segment lost 3 bases and the J segment 4 bases; nucleotides outside the gene matches: 5. CDR3 protein: CASSERTGRNQPQHF. The CDR3 DNA follows: TGTGCCAGCAGTGAGCGGACAGGGCGAAATCAGCCCCAGCATTTT.

Here the CDR3 DNA reads TGTGCCAGCAGGACAGGGGGCTATGGCTACACCTTC. Its protein is CASRTGGYGYTF. The gene calls are TRBV27 and TRBJ1-2, with 9 nucleotides matching TRBD1. J gave up 4 bases and V 6 bases, and 0 bases lay outside the gene matches. CDR1 is MNHEY and CDR2 is SMNVEV in the germline V gene (reference sequence). CDR3 length: 12 amino acids.

V and J are TRBV4-1 and TRBJ1-1; maybe TRBD1 (5 bases). Germline-derived CDR1 and CDR2 are MGHRA and YSYEKL. Trimming shortened V by 1 base and J by 0 bases, and 12 bases separated the two germline ends. The CDR3 is 16 residues long. Here the CDR3 reads CASSQGPGLMNTEAFF. CDR3 nucleotides: TGCGCCAGCAGCCAAGGCCCGGGACTTATGAACACTGAAGCTTTCTTT.

V and J are TRBV5-1 and TRBJ2-3; TRBD1 matches at 7 bases. CDR1 and CDR2 from the germline V gene are SGHRS and YFSETQ. Trimming at V came to 4 bases and at J to 2 bases, leaving 4 bases not matched to a gene. The CDR3 spans 14 residues. Here the CDR3 DNA reads TGCGCCAGCAGCCTTACAGGGGACACAGATACGCAGTATTTT. It specifies CASSLTGDTDTQYF. Combining the CDR3 with reference TRBV5-1 and TRBJ2-3 gives the whole variable domain KAGVTQTPRYLIKTRGQQVTLSCSPISGHRSVSWYQQTPGQGLQFLFEYFSETQRNKGNFPGRFSGRQFSNSRSEMNVSTLELGDSALYLCASSLTGDTDTQYFGPGTRLTVL.

The J gene is TRBJ1-5, the V gene TRBV20-1; D is possibly TRBD1 (5 bases). The V and J ends lost 3 bases and 4 bases respectively, with 13 bases between them. CDR1 DFQATT and CDR2 SNEGSKA come from the germline V gene (reference sequence). This CDR3 has 14 amino acids. CDR3: CSASLGTPNQPQHF. The CDR3 nucleotides are TGCAGTGCTAGTCTGGGGACTCCGAATCAGCCCCAGCATTTT.

This clone showed up just a few times. The chain joins TRBV7-8 to TRBJ2-3; 12 bases fit TRBD2. After removal of 4 bases from V and 4 bases from J, the junction contained 9 bases not matched to a gene. The CDR3 contains 17 residues. CDR1 is SGHVS, CDR2 FQNEAQ, per germline. CDR3 in amino acids: CASSSSSGGAWSDTQYF. The CDR3 nucleotides are TGTGCCAGCAGCTCTTCTAGCGGGGGGGCGTGGTCAGATACGCAGTATTTT.

This clone occurred once. The chain joins TRBV3-1 (or the pseudogene TRBV3-2) to TRBJ1-1; TRBD1 is a possible D gene (5 bases). CDR1 and CDR2 from the germline V gene are LGHDT and YNNKEL (reference sequence). V shed 0 bases and J shed 4 bases, with 18 bases lying between them. The CDR3 consists of 17 residues. CDR3 nucleotide sequence: TGTGCCAGCAGCCAAGATCTGTGGGGCTCCATCGGCACTGAAGCTTTCTTT. As protein: CASSQDLWGSIGTEAFF.

This chain joins TRBV5-8 and TRBJ1-2, with D possibly matching TRBD1 (5 bases). This CDR3 spans 16 amino acids. V was clipped by 0 bases and J by 0 bases, with 12 bases between them. CDR1 and CDR2 (germline): SGHTS, YDEGEE. CDR3 loop: CASSLATGSSNYGYTF. The CDR3 DNA reads TGTGCCAGCAGCTTGGCAACAGGATCGTCTAACTATGGCTACACCTTC.

The chain carries TRBV19 and TRBJ1-2, with a weak D call TRBD1 (6 bases). Germline V CDR1 and CDR2: LNHDA, SQIVND (reference sequence). Trimming left V 7 bases short and J 6 bases short, with 15 bases between. The CDR3 sequence is 13 residues long. As DNA, the CDR3 is TGTGCCAGTACCATGGGTCACAGGGATGGCTACACCTTC. Translating it yields CASTMGHRDGYTF.

This clone was seen a handful of times. V is TRBV5-1 and J is TRBJ2-5, with 12 bases fitting TRBD2. Looked up from germline, CDR1 is SGHRS and CDR2 is YFSETQ. The J segment lost 0 bases and the V segment lost 4 bases, leaving 7 bases of the junction unmatched. The CDR3 length is 17 residues. CDR3 sequence reads: CASSVTSGGSYQETQYF. As DNA, the CDR3 is TGCGCCAGCAGCGTGACTAGCGGGGGTTCCTACCAAGAGACCCAGTACTTC. Based on the CDR3 plus reference TRBV5-1 and TRBJ2-5, the full variable domain is KAGVTQTPRYLIKTRGQQVTLSCSPISGHRSVSWYQQTPGQGLQFLFEYFSETQRNKGNFPGRFSGRQFSNSRSEMNVSTLELGDSALYLCASSVTSGGSYQETQYFGPGTRLLVL.

The chain links TRBV7-3 to TRBJ2-5, with 9 nucleotides matching TRBD2. With V trimmed by 5 bases and J by 5 bases, 6 bases remained unmatched. Germline V gene sequence: CDR1 SGHTA, CDR2 FQGTGA. This CDR3 has 14 amino acids. The CDR3 protein is CASSPAGGWETQYF. DNA of the CDR3: TGTGCCAGCAGCCCAGCGGGGGGATGGGAGACCCAGTACTTC.

This clone has only a few counts. V is TRBV7-2 and J is TRBJ1-2; tentatively, D is TRBD1 (6 bases). CDR1 is SGHTA, CDR2 FQGNSA, per germline. V was clipped by 5 bases and J by 4 bases, with 14 bases between them. This CDR3 is 14 amino acids long. The CDR3 nucleotides read TGTGCCAGCAGCAGGGAGGGGGGAACCTATGGCTACACCTTC. This encodes CASSREGGTYGYTF.

CDR3 in amino acids: CASRAGGKNYGYTF. The CDR3 bases are TGTGCCAGCAGAGCGGGGGGAAAGAACTATGGCTACACCTTC. The chain is built from TRBV2 and TRBJ1-2; perhaps TRBD1 as D (5 bases). This CDR3 has 14 amino acids. V lost 6 bases and J 2 bases, leaving 13 bases between the germline ends. Germline CDR1 reads SNHLY; CDR2 reads FYNNEI.

The chain combines TRBV30 with TRBJ2-7; possible D gene TRBD1, 6 bases. The CDR3 loop spans 13 amino acids. CDR1 and CDR2 from the germline V gene are GTSNPN and SVGIG (reference sequence). The V end lost 4 bases, the J end lost 1 base, and 11 bases lay between the germline ends. The CDR3 spells CAWTPGQSYEQYF. The CDR3 bases are TGTGCCTGGACCCCGGGACAATCCTACGAGCAGTACTTC.

There are a few counts of this clone. The rearrangement joins TRBV11-3 to TRBJ2-5; TRBD2 matches at 9 bases. This CDR3 has 20 residues. With V trimmed by 0 bases and J by 6 bases, 20 bases remained unmatched. Per germline, CDR1 SGHNT and CDR2 YENEEA. CDR3 region: CASSLDAASGEVYYWKTQYF. CDR3 sequence (DNA): TGTGCCAGCAGCTTAGATGCGGCTAGCGGGGAGGTTTATTACTGGAAGACCCAGTACTTC.

This sequence joins TRBV19 and TRBJ1-2, with D tentatively TRBD1 (5 bases). The germline CDR1 and CDR2 sequences are LNHDA and SQIVND (reference sequence). The V end lost 7 bases, the J end lost 3 bases, and 9 bases lay between the germline ends. The CDR3 spans 12 residues. The DNA of the CDR3 is TGTGCCAGTACCTCCAGGGACTATGGCTACACCTTC. Translation: CASTSRDYGYTF.

The gene calls are TRBV29-1 and TRBJ2-2, with a weak D call TRBD2 (6 bases). The CDR3 is made up of 14 amino acids. Deletions cut 7 bases from V and 5 bases from J, with 17 bases between. Germline V lookup: CDR1 SQVTM, CDR2 ANQGSEA. CDR3 amino acids: CSAHHGTVTGELFF. The CDR3 bases are TGCAGCGCCCACCACGGGACTGTGACCGGGGAGCTGTTTTTT.

This chain links TRBV2 with TRBJ2-1; 7 positions agree with TRBD1. Germline-derived CDR1 and CDR2 are SNHLY and FYNNEI. This CDR3 is 14 amino acids long. Unmatched junction bases numbered 5, after V lost 5 bases and J lost 4 bases. CDR3 sequence: CASSWDSRYNEQFF. The CDR3 DNA is TGTGCCAGCAGTTGGGACAGCCGGTACAATGAGCAGTTCTTC.

This clone has just one count. The chain is built from TRBV5-8 and TRBJ2-7; the D is unclear. The CDR3 is 14 residues long. The germline CDR1 and CDR2 sequences are SGHTS and YDEGEE. V was shortened by 4 bases and J by 4 bases, with 15 bases between the two germline ends. The chain's CDR3 is CASSKSRVSYEQYF. The CDR3 bases are TGTGCCAGCAGCAAGAGCCGGGTTAGTTACGAGCAGTACTTC.